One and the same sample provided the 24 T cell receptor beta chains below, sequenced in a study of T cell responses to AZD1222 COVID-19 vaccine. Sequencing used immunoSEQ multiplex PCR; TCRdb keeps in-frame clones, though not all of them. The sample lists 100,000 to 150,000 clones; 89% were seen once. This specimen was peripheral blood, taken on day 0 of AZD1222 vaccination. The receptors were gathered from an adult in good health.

The CDR3 DNA follows: TGTGCCAGCAGCTTAGGGGGTACTAGTGAAGCTTTCTTT. This codes for CASSLGGTSEAFF. The V call is TRBV7-3, the J call TRBJ1-1; D might be TRBD1 (5 bases). The CDR3 length is 13 residues. The germline gives CDR1 SGHTA, CDR2 FQGTGA. Trimming cost V 2 bases and J 7 bases, with 11 bases left between them. The variable domain in full, completed from reference TRBV7-3 and TRBJ1-1, reads GAGVSQTPSNKVTEKGKYVELRCDPISGHTALYWYRQSLGQGPEFLIYFQGTGAADDSGLPNDRFFAVRPEGSVSTLKIQRTERGDSAVYLCASSLGGTSEAFFGQGTRLTVV.

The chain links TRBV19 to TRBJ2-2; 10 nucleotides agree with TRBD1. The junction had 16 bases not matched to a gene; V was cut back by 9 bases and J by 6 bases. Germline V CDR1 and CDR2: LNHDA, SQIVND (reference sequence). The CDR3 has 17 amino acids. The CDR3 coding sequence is TGTGCCAGCAACCGACCCGGGACAGGGGTATCGGCCGGGGAGCTGTTTTTT. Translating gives CASNRPGTGVSAGELFF.

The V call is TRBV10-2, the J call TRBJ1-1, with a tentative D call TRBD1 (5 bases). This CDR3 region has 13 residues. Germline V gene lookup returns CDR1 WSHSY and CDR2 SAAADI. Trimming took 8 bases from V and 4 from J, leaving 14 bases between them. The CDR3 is CASRDPGSTEAFF. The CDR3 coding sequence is TGCGCCAGCCGGGACCCCGGGAGCACTGAAGCTTTCTTT.

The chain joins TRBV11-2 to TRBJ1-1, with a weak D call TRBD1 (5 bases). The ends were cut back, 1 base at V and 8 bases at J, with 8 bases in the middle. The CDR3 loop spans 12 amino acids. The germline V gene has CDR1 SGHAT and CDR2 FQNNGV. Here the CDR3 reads CASSLGWGEAFF. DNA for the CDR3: TGTGCCAGCAGCTTAGGATGGGGGGAAGCTTTCTTT.

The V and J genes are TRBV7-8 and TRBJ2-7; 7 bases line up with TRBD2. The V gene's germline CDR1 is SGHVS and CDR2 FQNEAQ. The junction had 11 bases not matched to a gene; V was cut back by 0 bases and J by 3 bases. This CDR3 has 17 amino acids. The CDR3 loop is CASSLARGGVGVYEQYF. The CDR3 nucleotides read TGTGCCAGCAGCTTAGCACGGGGAGGGGTTGGAGTCTACGAGCAGTACTTC.

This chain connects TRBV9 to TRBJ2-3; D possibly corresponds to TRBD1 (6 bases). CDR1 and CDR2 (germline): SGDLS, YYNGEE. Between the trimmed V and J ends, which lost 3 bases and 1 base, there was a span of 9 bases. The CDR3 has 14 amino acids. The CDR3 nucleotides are TGTGCCAGCAGCGCGGACAGCCGCACAGATACGCAGTATTTT. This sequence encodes CASSADSRTDTQYF.

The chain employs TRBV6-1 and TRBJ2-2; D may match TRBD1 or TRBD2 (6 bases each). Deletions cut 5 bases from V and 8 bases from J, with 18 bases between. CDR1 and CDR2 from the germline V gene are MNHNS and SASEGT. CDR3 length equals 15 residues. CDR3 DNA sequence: TGTGCCAGCAGTTTAAACGGGGGCAGGGTAGGGGAGCTGTTTTTT. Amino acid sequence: CASSLNGGRVGELFF.

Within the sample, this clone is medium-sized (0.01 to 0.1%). CDR3 sequence reads: CATSREAGGINEQFF. The CDR3 region has the DNA TGTGCCACCAGCAGAGAAGCGGGAGGAATCAATGAGCAGTTCTTC. The chain uses TRBV15 and TRBJ2-1; TRBD2 agrees at 9 bases. V lost 0 bases and J lost 6; bases outside the gene matches: 3. The CDR3 extends over 15 amino acids. Germline V gene sequence: CDR1 LNHNV, CDR2 YYDKDF (reference sequence). Supplemented by reference TRBV15 and TRBJ2-1, the full variable domain reads DAMVIQNPRYQVTQFGKPVTLSCSQTLNHNVMYWYQQKSSQAPKLLFHYYDKDFNNEADTPDNFQSRRPNTSFCFLDIRSPGLGDTAMYLCATSREAGGINEQFFGPGTRLTVL.

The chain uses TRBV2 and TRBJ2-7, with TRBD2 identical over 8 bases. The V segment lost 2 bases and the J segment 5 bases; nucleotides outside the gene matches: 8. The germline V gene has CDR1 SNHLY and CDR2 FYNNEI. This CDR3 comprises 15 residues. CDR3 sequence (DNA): TGTGCCAGCAGTGAAAGGAGCGGGAGAAGCGACGAGCAGTACTTC. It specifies CASSERSGRSDEQYF.

As DNA, the CDR3 is TGCAGCGTTGATTACCTGGGACTCAATGAAGCTTTCTTT. It translates to CSVDYLGLNEAFF. The V and J genes are TRBV29-1 and TRBJ1-1, with a possible D match to TRBD1 (5 bases). The germline CDR1 and CDR2 sequences are SQVTM and ANQGSEA. The CDR3 consists of 13 residues. Trimming pared 3 bases from V and 7 bases from J, leaving 15 bases between.

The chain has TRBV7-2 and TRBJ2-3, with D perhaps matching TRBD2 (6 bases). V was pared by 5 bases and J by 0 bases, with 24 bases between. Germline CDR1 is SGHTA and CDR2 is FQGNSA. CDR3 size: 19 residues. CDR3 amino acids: CASSPQLRRGTSSTDTQYF. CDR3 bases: TGTGCCAGCAGCCCCCAGCTGCGACGGGGGACCTCCAGCACAGATACGCAGTATTTT.

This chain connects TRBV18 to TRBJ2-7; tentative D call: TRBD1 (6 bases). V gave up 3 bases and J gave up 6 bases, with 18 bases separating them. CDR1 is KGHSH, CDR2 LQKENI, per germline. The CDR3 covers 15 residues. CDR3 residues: CASSPQLTGSGEQYF. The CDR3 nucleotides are TGTGCCAGCTCACCCCAATTGACAGGCTCTGGCGAGCAGTACTTC.

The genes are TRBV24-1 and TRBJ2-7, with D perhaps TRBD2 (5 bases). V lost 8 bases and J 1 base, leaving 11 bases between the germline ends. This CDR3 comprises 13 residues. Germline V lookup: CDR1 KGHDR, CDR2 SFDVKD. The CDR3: CATKKTGSYEQYF. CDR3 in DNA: TGTGCCACCAAAAAGACGGGATCCTACGAGCAGTACTTC.

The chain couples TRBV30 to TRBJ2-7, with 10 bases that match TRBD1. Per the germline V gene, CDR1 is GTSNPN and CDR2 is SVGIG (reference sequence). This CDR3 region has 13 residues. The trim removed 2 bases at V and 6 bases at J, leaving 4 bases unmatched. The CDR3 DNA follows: TGTGCCTGGAGTCGGACAGGGGGTTCCGAGCAGTACTTC. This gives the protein CAWSRTGGSEQYF.

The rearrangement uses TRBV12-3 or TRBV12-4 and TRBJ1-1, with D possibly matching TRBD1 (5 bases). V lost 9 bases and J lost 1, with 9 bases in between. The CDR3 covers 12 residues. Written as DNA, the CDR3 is TGTGCCAGTTGGAGGGGGAACACTGAAGCTTTCTTT. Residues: CASWRGNTEAFF.

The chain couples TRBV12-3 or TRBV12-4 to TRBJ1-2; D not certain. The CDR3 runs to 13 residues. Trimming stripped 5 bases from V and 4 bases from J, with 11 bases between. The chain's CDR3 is CASSTTELYGYTF. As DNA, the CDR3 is TGTGCCAGCAGTACGACGGAACTCTATGGCTACACCTTC.

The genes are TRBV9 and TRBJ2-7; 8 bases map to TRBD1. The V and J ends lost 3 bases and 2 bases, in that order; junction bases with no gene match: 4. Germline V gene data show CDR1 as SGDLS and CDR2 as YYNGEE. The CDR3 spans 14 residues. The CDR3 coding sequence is TGTGCCAGCAGCGCAGGGGACAGGCCCTACGAGCAGTACTTC. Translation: CASSAGDRPYEQYF.

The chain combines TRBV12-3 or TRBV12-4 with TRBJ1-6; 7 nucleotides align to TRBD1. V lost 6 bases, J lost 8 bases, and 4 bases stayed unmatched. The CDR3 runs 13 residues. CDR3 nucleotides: TGTGCCAGCAGCCTTGGGACAGATTCACCCCTCCACTTT. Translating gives CASSLGTDSPLHF.

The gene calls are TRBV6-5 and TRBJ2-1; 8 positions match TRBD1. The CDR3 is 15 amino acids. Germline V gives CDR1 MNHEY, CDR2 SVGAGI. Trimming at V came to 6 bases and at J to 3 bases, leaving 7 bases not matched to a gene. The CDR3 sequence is CASSAGTGNYNEQFF. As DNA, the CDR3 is TGTGCCAGCAGCGCCGGGACAGGTAACTACAATGAGCAGTTCTTC.

The CDR3 nucleotides are TGTGCCAGCAGCAAAGCGGGAGAGTCCTACGAGCAGTACTTC. It encodes CASSKAGESYEQYF. The J gene is TRBJ2-7, the V gene TRBV21-1; the table's D call TRBD2 went unverified against the DNA. TRBV21-1 represents a pseudogene. This CDR3 has 14 residues.

CDR3 in DNA: TGTGCCAGCAGTTTCGGGACAGGGGAGCAGTTCTTC. Protein product: CASSFGTGEQFF. The chain is built from TRBV12-3 or TRBV12-4 and TRBJ2-1; TRBD1 matches at 9 bases. The V gene end was trimmed by 3 bases and the J gene end by 10 bases; junction bases not matched to a gene: 1. The CDR3 sequence is 12 residues long.

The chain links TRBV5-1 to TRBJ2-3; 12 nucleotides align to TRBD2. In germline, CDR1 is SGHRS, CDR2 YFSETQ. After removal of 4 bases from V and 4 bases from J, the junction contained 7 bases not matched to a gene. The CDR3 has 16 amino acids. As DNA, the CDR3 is TGCGCCAGCAGCCCGGGACTAGCGGGCGTGGCAGATACGCAGTATTTT. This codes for CASSPGLAGVADTQYF. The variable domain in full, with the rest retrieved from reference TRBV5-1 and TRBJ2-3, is KAGVTQTPRYLIKTRGQQVTLSCSPISGHRSVSWYQQTPGQGLQFLFEYFSETQRNKGNFPGRFSGRQFSNSRSEMNVSTLELGDSALYLCASSPGLAGVADTQYFGPGTRLTVL.

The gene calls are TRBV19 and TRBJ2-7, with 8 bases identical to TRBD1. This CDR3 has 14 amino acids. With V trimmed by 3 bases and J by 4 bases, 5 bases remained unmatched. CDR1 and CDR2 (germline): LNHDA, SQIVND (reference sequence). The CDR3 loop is CASSIGTGEYEQYF. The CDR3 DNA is TGTGCCAGTAGTATCGGGACAGGAGAATACGAGCAGTACTTC.

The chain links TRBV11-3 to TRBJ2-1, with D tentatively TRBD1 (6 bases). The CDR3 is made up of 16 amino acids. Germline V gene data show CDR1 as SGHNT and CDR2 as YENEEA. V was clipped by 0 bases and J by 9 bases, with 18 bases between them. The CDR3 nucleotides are TGTGCCAGCAGCTTAGATCCGGGCGCAGGGGAAACTGAGCAGTTCTTC. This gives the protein CASSLDPGAGETEQFF.